This TCR beta chain emerged from a study of T cell responses to AZD1222 COVID-19 vaccine. Study outcomes and limitations: Samples come after the peak T cell response, not at day 14.

Comment on this clone: The target antigen is unknown.

Germline V lookup: CDR1 SGHNT, CDR2 YYREEE (reference sequence). The length of the CDR3 is 15 residues. The germline V and J ends were trimmed by 4 bases and 3 bases, with 16 bases remaining between them. The assay was immunoSEQ multiplex PCR, and TCRdb's table has in-frame clones only and misses some. The sample holds some 170,000 clones, more than 80% seen once. The material was peripheral blood, obtained on day 0 of AZD1222 vaccination. This chain uses TRBV5-4 with TRBJ1-2; maybe TRBD1 (6 bases). This TCR derives from an adult in good health. CDR3: CASSPKGDAHYGYTF. CDR3 coding DNA: TGTGCCAGCAGCCCCAAGGGGGATGCCCACTATGGCTACACCTTC. The full variable domain, rest sourced from reference TRBV5-4 and TRBJ1-2, is ETGVTQSPTHLIKTRGQQVTLRCSSQSGHNTVSWYQQALGQGPQFIFQYYREEENGRGNFPPRFSGLQFPNYSSELNVNALELDDSALYLCASSPKGDAHYGYTFGSGTRLTVV.